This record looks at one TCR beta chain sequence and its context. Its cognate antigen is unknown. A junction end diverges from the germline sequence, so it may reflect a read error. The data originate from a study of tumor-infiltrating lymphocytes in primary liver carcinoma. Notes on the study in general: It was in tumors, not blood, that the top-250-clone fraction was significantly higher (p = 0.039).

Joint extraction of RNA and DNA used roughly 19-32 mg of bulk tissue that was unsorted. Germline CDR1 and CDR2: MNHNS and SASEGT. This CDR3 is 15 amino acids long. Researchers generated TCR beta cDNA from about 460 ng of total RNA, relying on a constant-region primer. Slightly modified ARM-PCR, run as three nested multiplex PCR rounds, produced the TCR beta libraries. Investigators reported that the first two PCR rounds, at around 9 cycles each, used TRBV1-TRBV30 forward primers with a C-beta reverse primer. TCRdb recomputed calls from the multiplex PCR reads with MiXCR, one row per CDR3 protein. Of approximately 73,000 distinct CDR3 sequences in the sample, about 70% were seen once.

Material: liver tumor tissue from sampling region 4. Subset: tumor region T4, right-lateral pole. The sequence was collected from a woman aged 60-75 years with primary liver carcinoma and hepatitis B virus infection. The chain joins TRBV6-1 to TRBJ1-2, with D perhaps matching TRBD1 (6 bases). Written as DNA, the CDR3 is TGCGCCAGCAGTGAATCCCTTAGGGGGAACCATGGCTACACCTTC. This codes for CASSESLRGNHGYTF.